This TCR beta chain was identified in a study of immune evolution from preneoplasia to lung adenocarcinoma. Measured with immunoSEQ multiplex PCR; TCRdb has only the in-frame clones, and not every one. In the table there are 8,000 to 8,500 clones, roughly 80% of which are singletons. Germline V gives CDR1 SGHRS, CDR2 YFSETQ. With 2 bases removed from V and 3 bases from J, the gap between germline ends came to 17 bases. The CDR3 is 17 residues long. Patients had resection in Japan or China between about 2013 and 2017. H&E slides confirmed each diagnosis, reviewed by two pathologists independently. The chain employs TRBV5-1 and TRBJ2-2, with D possibly TRBD2 on 7 matching bases. The source is a person aged 50 to 70 with lung adenocarcinoma. The sample comprised FFPE invasive lung adenocarcinoma tissue. The CDR3 here is CASSFPGGAPHTGELFF. The CDR3 DNA sequence: TGCGCCAGCAGCTTCCCGGGGGGCGCACCGCACACCGGGGAGCTGTTTTTT.